This T cell receptor (beta chain) was captured in a study of T cell repertoires in cytomegalovirus infection. The wider study: Matching HLA type and CMV infection were both indicated by public TCR beta signatures. Study-wide findings and caveats: CMV-specific TCR beta clonotypes restricted by HLA-C were the ones dominating the ex vivo response. Public TCR beta family frequency separated CMV-and-HLA carriers, including in an independent cohort.

This CDR3 is built from 14 residues. Trimming cost V 7 bases and J 4 bases; bases outside gene matches: 8. Per germline, CDR1 LGHDT and CDR2 YNNKEL (reference sequence). TCRdb itself ran the reads through MiXCR, one entry per CDR3 protein. This table holds roughly 760,000 distinct CDR3 sequences, under 40% found once. Note on this clonotype: The antigen is undetermined.

The sequence derives from a human donor in good health (CMV status not recorded). Some clones in this sample may be carry-over from other donors' samples. The chain combines TRBV3-1 with TRBJ1-1, with TRBD1 matching 8 bases. The specimen was PBMCs. This CDR3 is CASTQGTGGTEAFF. The CDR3 DNA follows: TGTGCCAGCACCCAGGGAACAGGGGGCACTGAAGCTTTCTTT.